This passage covers 13 T cell receptor beta chains from one sample sequenced in a study of blood T cell repertoires in COVID-19. Profiled with immunoSEQ multiplex PCR; TCRdb holds only in-frame clones, not every one. This table holds roughly 40,000 clones, nearly 80% found once. Sequenced input: peripheral blood. Source of these receptors: a man between 65 and 85 years old with acute or convalescent COVID-19.

V is TRBV4-3 and J is TRBJ2-3, with a possible D match to TRBD1 (5 bases). The V and J ends lost 1 base and 1 base respectively, with 12 bases between them. The CDR3 runs 16 residues. CDR1 and CDR2 from the germline V gene are LGHNA and YSLEER. The CDR3 is CASSQAPQGGTDTQYF. Written as DNA, the CDR3 is TGCGCCAGCAGCCAAGCTCCCCAAGGGGGCACAGATACGCAGTATTTT.

This clone turned up a few times. J is TRBJ2-6 and V is TRBV7-2; TRBD1 is a possible D gene (6 bases). CDR1 is SGHTA and CDR2 is FQGNSA in the germline V gene. This CDR3 has 15 residues. Deletions cut 4 bases from V and 4 bases from J, with 11 bases between. The CDR3 here is CASSSSGVGANVLTF. In DNA, the CDR3 is TGTGCCAGCAGCTCATCAGGGGTCGGGGCCAACGTCCTGACTTTC.

The chain employs TRBV2 and TRBJ1-2, with 9 bases lining up with TRBD1. Germline V gives CDR1 SNHLY, CDR2 FYNNEI. This CDR3 has 14 residues. Trimming at V came to 7 bases and at J to 2 bases, leaving 5 bases not matched to a gene. This chain's CDR3 is CASTGQGMNYGYTF. The CDR3, as DNA: TGTGCCAGCACAGGACAGGGGATGAACTATGGCTACACCTTC.

The J gene is TRBJ1-6, the V gene TRBV23-1; a weak D match, TRBD1 (5 bases). Being an ORF, TRBV23-1 has a function that is uncertain. Trimming shortened V by 10 bases and J by 0 bases, and 16 bases separated the two germline ends. The CDR3 has 16 amino acids. The CDR3 spells CATLTGVSSYNSPLHF. Written as DNA, the CDR3 is TGCGCCACTTTGACGGGGGTAAGCTCCTATAATTCACCCCTCCACTTT.

The chain employs TRBV6-1 and TRBJ1-2; TRBD1 matches at 8 bases. With V trimmed by 0 bases and J by 10 bases, 10 bases remained unmatched. Germline CDR1 and CDR2: MNHNS and SASEGT. The CDR3 extends over 15 amino acids. CDR3 residues: CASSEANQGARDYTF. The CDR3 bases are TGTGCCAGCAGTGAAGCGAATCAGGGGGCAAGGGACTACACCTTC.

This rearrangement joins TRBV6-5 to TRBJ1-1; 7 bases fit TRBD1. CDR3 length: 13 amino acids. Germline-derived CDR1 and CDR2 are MNHEY and SVGAGI. V was pared by 7 bases and J by 0 bases, with 2 bases of the junction left unmatched. The CDR3, as DNA: TGTGCCAGCACCGGGACAGTGAACACTGAAGCTTTCTTT. It codes for CASTGTVNTEAFF.

This chain uses TRBV6-2 or TRBV6-3 with TRBJ2-5; D remains unclear. With 5 bases removed from V and 3 bases from J, the gap between germline ends came to 7 bases. CDR3 length: 12 amino acids. Germline V gene sequence: CDR1 MNHEY, CDR2 SVGEGT. The CDR3 DNA sequence: TGTGCCAGCAGTCCCACAGAAGAGACCCAGTACTTC. Residues: CASSPTEETQYF.

J is TRBJ2-1 and V is TRBV6-6, with 11 positions matching TRBD2. V lost 4 bases to trimming and J lost 1 base; unmatched junction nucleotides: 3. CDR1 is MNHNY, CDR2 SVGAGI, per germline (reference sequence). This CDR3 comprises 16 residues. As DNA, the CDR3 is TGTGCCAGCAGTTGGGCTAGCGGGGGGTCCTACAATGAGCAGTTCTTC. Amino acids: CASSWASGGSYNEQFF.

The V gene is TRBV5-5, the J gene TRBJ1-2; 7 bases fit TRBD1. Germline V CDR1 and CDR2: SGHKS, YYEKEE (reference sequence). The CDR3 contains 14 residues. V shed 3 bases, J shed 2 bases, and the junction held 4 bases outside the gene matches. The CDR3 spells CASSSGQRNYGYTF. CDR3 nucleotide sequence: TGTGCCAGCAGCTCGGGACAGAGAAACTATGGCTACACCTTC.

In the case of this clone: Relative to the germline gene, one junction end is altered; a read error may explain this. The rearrangement uses TRBV29-1 and TRBJ1-2, with TRBD1 identical over 7 bases. This CDR3 region has 15 residues. Per the germline V gene, CDR1 is SQVTM and CDR2 is ANQGSEA. The CDR3 region is CSAEVVGQTNYGYTF. CDR3 nucleotides: TGCAGCGCTGAAGTAGTGGGACAGACTAACTATGGCTACACCTTC.

The chain recombines TRBV7-2 with TRBJ2-7; no definite D call. The ends were cut back, 2 bases at V and 1 base at J, with 15 bases in the middle. This CDR3 is built from 16 residues. Per germline, CDR1 SGHTA and CDR2 FQGNSA. CDR3 loop: CASSLYGPMSSYEQYF. The CDR3 DNA is TGTGCCAGCAGCTTATATGGGCCGATGTCATCCTACGAGCAGTACTTC.

V is TRBV11-2 and J is TRBJ2-7; 9 bases line up with TRBD1. This CDR3 has 14 residues. The trim removed 6 bases at V and 3 bases at J, leaving 6 bases unmatched. Germline CDR1 reads SGHAT; CDR2 reads FQNNGV. The CDR3 loop reads CASRPGTGFYEQYF. In DNA form, the CDR3 reads TGTGCCAGCAGACCCGGGACAGGGTTCTACGAGCAGTACTTC.

This clone was picked up one time. This sequence joins TRBV3-1 (or the pseudogene TRBV3-2) and TRBJ1-5; 7 bases match TRBD1. V was pared by 4 bases and J by 0 bases, with 18 bases of the junction left unmatched. Per the germline V gene, CDR1 is LGHDT and CDR2 is YNNKEL (reference sequence). This CDR3 is 20 amino acids long. The chain's CDR3 is CASSPFFPSGQRYSNQPQHF. In nucleotides, the CDR3 is TGTGCCAGCAGCCCCTTCTTCCCTTCGGGACAGCGATATAGCAATCAGCCCCAGCATTTT.